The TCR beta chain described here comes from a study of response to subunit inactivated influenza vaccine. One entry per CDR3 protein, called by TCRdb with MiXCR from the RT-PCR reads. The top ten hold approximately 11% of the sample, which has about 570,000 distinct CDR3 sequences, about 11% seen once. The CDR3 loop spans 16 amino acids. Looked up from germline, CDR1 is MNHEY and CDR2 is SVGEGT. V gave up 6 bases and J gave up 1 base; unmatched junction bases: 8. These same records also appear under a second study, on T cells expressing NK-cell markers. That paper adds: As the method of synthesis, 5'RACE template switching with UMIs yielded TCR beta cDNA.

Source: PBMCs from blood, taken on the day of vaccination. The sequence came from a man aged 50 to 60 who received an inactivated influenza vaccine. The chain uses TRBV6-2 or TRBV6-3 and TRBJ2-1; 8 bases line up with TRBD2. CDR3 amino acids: CASRSTGGASYNEQFF. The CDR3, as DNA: TGTGCCAGCAGATCCACCGGGGGGGCTTCCTACAATGAGCAGTTCTTC.